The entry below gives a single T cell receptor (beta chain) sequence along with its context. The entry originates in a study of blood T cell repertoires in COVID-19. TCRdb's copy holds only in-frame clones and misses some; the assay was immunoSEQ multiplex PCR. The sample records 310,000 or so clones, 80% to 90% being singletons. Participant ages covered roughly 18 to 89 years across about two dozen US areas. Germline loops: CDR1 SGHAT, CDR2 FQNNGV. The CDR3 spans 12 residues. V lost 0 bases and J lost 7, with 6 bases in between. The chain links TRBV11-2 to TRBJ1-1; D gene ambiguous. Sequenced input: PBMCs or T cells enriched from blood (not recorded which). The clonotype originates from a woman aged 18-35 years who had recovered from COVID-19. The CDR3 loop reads CASSLDSGEAFF. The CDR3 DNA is TGTGCCAGCAGCTTAGATAGTGGTGAAGCTTTCTTT. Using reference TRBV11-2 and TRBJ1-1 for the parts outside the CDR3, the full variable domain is EAGVAQSPRYKIIEKRQSVAFWCNPISGHATLYWYQQILGQGPKLLIQFQNNGVVDDSQLPKDRFSAERLKGVDSTLKIQPAKLEDSAVYLCASSLDSGEAFFGQGTRLTVV.